The T cell receptor (beta chain) under discussion was sequenced for a study of blood T cell repertoires in COVID-19. The wider study: Spain, Italy and the United States supplied samples that represented acute and convalescent COVID-19. Sources were T cells, B-cell-depleted T cells, or PBMCs; the material itself was cDNA or gDNA.

From germline, CDR1 is LGHNA and CDR2 YSLEER. The CDR3 runs 13 residues. Between the trimmed V and J ends, which lost 3 bases and 5 bases, there was a span of 10 bases. This clone was seen more than once but under ten times. In the study's own analysis: Amplified reference gene primers provided the basis for estimating nucleated cell counts. The repertoire was sequenced with immunoSEQ multiplex PCR; TCRdb's copy has only in-frame clones and lacks some. Clone size and the V and J calls come from that table; the DNA yielded D and trimming. The sample records roughly 130,000 clones, 84% being singletons. It was during active infection that Seattle patients were enrolled and then longitudinally followed.

The sample was peripheral blood. The TCR was taken from a man between 25 and 39 years old with COVID-19, enrolled during active disease. The J gene is TRBJ2-5, the V gene TRBV4-3; D remains unclear. Written as DNA, the CDR3 is TGCGCCAGCAGCCAGTCCTATCGGGAGACCCAGTACTTC. It encodes CASSQSYRETQYF.